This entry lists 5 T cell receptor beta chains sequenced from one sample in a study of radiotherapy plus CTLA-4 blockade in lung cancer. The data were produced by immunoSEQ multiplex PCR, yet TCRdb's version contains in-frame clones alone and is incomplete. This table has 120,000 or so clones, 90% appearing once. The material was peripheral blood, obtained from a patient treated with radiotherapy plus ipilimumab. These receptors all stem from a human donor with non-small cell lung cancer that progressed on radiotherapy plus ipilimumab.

CDR3 in amino acids: CASSLGGRDTQYF. DNA of the CDR3: TGCGCCAGCAGCTTGGGAGGTCGAGATACGCAGTATTTT. This chain uses TRBV5-1 with TRBJ2-3; D gene unclear. Deletions cut 0 bases from V and 5 bases from J, with 7 bases between. This CDR3 is built from 13 residues. Germline values: CDR1 SGHRS, CDR2 YFSETQ.

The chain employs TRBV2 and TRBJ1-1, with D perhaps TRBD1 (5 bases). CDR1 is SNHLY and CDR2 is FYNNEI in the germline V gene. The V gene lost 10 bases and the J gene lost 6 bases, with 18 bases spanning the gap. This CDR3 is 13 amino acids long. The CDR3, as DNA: TGTGCCAACCGGGGGGGAGTCAACGCTGAAGCTTTCTTT. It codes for CANRGGVNAEAFF.

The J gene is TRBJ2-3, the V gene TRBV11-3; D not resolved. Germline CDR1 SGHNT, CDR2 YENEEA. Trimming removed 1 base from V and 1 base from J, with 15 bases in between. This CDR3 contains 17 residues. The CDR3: CASSLALGPFGTDTQYF. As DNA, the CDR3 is TGTGCCAGCAGCTTAGCTCTAGGGCCCTTCGGCACAGATACGCAGTATTTT.

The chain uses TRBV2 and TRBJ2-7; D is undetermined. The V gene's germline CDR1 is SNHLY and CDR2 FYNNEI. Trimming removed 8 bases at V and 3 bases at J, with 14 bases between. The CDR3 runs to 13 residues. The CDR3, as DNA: TGTGCCAGCGGCCCCCTCCCGGGCTACGAGCAGTACTTC. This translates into CASGPLPGYEQYF. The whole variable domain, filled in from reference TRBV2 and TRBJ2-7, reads EPEVTQTPSHQVTQMGQEVILRCVPISNHLYFYWYRQILGQKVEFLVSFYNNEISEKSEIFDDQFSVERPDGSNFTLKIRSTKLEDSAMYFCASGPLPGYEQYFGPGTRLTVT.

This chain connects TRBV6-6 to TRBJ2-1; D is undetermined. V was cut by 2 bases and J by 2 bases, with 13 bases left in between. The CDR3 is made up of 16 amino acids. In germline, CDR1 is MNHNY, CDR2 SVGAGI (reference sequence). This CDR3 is CASSYVEIGTYNEQFF. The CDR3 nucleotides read TGTGCCAGCAGTTACGTCGAGATCGGCACCTACAATGAGCAGTTCTTC.